This T cell receptor (beta chain) was identified in a study of T cell changes during pregnancy in multiple sclerosis. Only in-frame clones appear in the TCRdb table, and some are missing; sequencing was by immunoSEQ multiplex PCR. Of nearly 110,000 clones in the sample, around 90% are singletons; the top ten hold 0.78%. This CDR3 region has 14 residues. Trimming took 4 bases from V and 6 from J; bases not matched to a gene: 8. Germline loops: CDR1 SGHRS, CDR2 YFSETQ. The origin of this receptor is a female donor in good health, enrolled as a control in a pregnancy study. V and J are TRBV5-1 and TRBJ1-2, with 8 nucleotides matching TRBD1. Sequences were derived from peripheral blood, sampled in the third trimester of pregnancy. The CDR3 is CASSKGQGGNGYTF. The CDR3 nucleotides are TGCGCCAGCAGCAAAGGACAGGGAGGTAATGGCTACACCTTC.